Shown below are 13 T cell receptor beta chains from a single sample sequenced in a study of control samples from healthy donors and cancer patients. Measured with immunoSEQ multiplex PCR; TCRdb has only the in-frame clones, and not every one. The repertoire holds around 180,000 clones, with around 88% as singletons. Source material: blood. The receptors come from a woman younger than 45 in good health.

The chain carries TRBV6-5 and TRBJ2-3, with 7 bases that match TRBD1. Germline V gene lookup returns CDR1 MNHEY and CDR2 SVGAGI. J was trimmed by 4 bases and V by 0 bases; bases with no gene match: 7. The CDR3 has 16 residues. CDR3 loop: CASSYSRGGFADTQYF. The CDR3 DNA sequence: TGTGCCAGCAGTTACTCGAGAGGGGGCTTCGCAGATACGCAGTATTTT.

This rearrangement joins TRBV27 to TRBJ2-7; 9 nucleotides match TRBD2. After removal of 7 bases from V and 2 bases from J, the junction contained 9 bases not matched to a gene. This CDR3 comprises 15 residues. Germline V gives CDR1 MNHEY, CDR2 SMNVEV (reference sequence). CDR3 DNA sequence: TGTGCCAGCACTCCAGGGCGGGGGGGCACCTACGAGCAGTACGTC. Protein: CASTPGRGGTYEQYV.

The rearrangement links TRBV6-5 to TRBJ2-7; tentative D call: TRBD2 (6 bases). Germline V gives CDR1 MNHEY, CDR2 SVGAGI. The CDR3 is 15 residues long. V lost 2 bases, J lost 4 bases, and 15 bases lay in between. CDR3 amino acids: CASSYRAGRKYEQYF. In DNA form, the CDR3 reads TGTGCCAGCAGTTACCGGGCAGGGAGGAAATACGAGCAGTACTTC.

The chain joins TRBV3-1 (or the pseudogene TRBV3-2) to TRBJ2-5, with D perhaps matching TRBD1 (7 bases). Germline V lookup: CDR1 LGHDT, CDR2 YNNKEL (reference sequence). The ends were cut back, 6 bases at V and 5 bases at J, with 19 bases in the middle. The CDR3 length is 15 residues. CDR3 DNA sequence: TGTGCCAGCAGGAGACAGGGAGGTGCTAGGGAGACCCAGTACTTC. Its protein is CASRRQGGARETQYF.

V gene TRBV6-1 combines with J gene TRBJ2-7; 10 bases line up with TRBD1. The CDR3 is 14 residues long. Looked up from germline, CDR1 is MNHNS and CDR2 is SASEGT. The V segment lost 3 bases and the J segment 2 bases; nucleotides outside the gene matches: 1. The CDR3 DNA follows: TGTGCCAGCAGTGAGGGGACAGGGGCCTACGAGCAGTACTTC. Amino acids: CASSEGTGAYEQYF.

V and J are TRBV5-1 and TRBJ2-2; TRBD2 agrees at 14 bases. The CDR3 contains 18 residues. Germline loops: CDR1 SGHRS, CDR2 YFSETQ. Trimming at V came to 4 bases and at J to 6 bases, leaving 11 bases not matched to a gene. Here the CDR3 reads CASSQDLTSGRASGELFF. CDR3 coding DNA: TGCGCCAGCAGCCAAGACCTGACTAGCGGGAGGGCCTCCGGGGAGCTGTTTTTT.

The V gene is TRBV12-3 or TRBV12-4, the J gene TRBJ1-5; D may be TRBD1 (5 bases). The CDR3 runs 13 residues. V was pared by 6 bases and J by 2 bases, with 8 bases between. The CDR3 is CASRPGRNQPQHF. The CDR3, as DNA: TGTGCCAGCAGGCCGGGGCGCAATCAGCCCCAGCATTTT.

The chain uses TRBV6-1 and TRBJ2-5; D perhaps matches TRBD1 (6 bases). Germline-derived CDR1 and CDR2 are MNHNS and SASEGT. V gave up 3 bases and J gave up 2 bases, with 10 bases separating them. The CDR3 has 14 residues. The CDR3 nucleotides read TGTGCCAGCAGTGATGTGGGACATCAAGAGACCCAGTACTTC. Protein product: CASSDVGHQETQYF.

The genes are TRBV13 and TRBJ1-2; 8 bases are shared with TRBD1. After removal of 5 bases from V and 6 bases from J, the junction contained 14 bases not matched to a gene. Germline CDR1 and CDR2: PRHDT and FYEKMQ (reference sequence). The CDR3 is 16 amino acids. As DNA, the CDR3 is TGTGCCAGCAGCCTCGACCGGGACAGGTTGCTTCATGGCTACACCTTC. This translates into CASSLDRDRLLHGYTF.

The rearrangement links TRBV7-6 to TRBJ2-6, with D hard to call. V lost 6 bases and J 0 bases, leaving 6 bases between the germline ends. The germline CDR1 and CDR2 sequences are SGHVS and FNYEAQ. The CDR3 has 14 amino acids. CDR3 in DNA: TGTGCCAGCAGTGGTACCTCTGGGGCCAACGTCCTGACTTTC. It is translated as CASSGTSGANVLTF.

The J gene is TRBJ1-1, the V gene TRBV18, with 8 bases identical to TRBD1. From germline, CDR1 is KGHSH and CDR2 LQKENI. V lost 4 bases and J lost 6; bases outside the gene matches: 10. This CDR3 is built from 15 residues. CDR3 loop: CASSLGLTGDPEAFF. DNA for the CDR3: TGTGCCAGCTCACTCGGCCTGACAGGGGACCCTGAAGCTTTCTTT.

The chain combines TRBV2 with TRBJ1-6, with D perhaps TRBD1 (6 bases). The CDR3 consists of 14 residues. Trimming stripped 1 base from V and 9 bases from J, with 10 bases between. The V gene's germline CDR1 is SNHLY and CDR2 FYNNEI. CDR3: CASSEDGGVSPLHF. In nucleotides, the CDR3 is TGTGCCAGCAGTGAAGATGGGGGCGTTTCACCCCTCCACTTT. Full variable domain (missing parts from reference TRBV2 and TRBJ1-6): EPEVTQTPSHQVTQMGQEVILRCVPISNHLYFYWYRQILGQKVEFLVSFYNNEISEKSEIFDDQFSVERPDGSNFTLKIRSTKLEDSAMYFCASSEDGGVSPLHFGNGTRLTVT.

J is TRBJ1-2 and V is TRBV29-1; D unclear. This CDR3 contains 15 residues. Per germline, CDR1 SQVTM and CDR2 ANQGSEA. The V end lost 0 bases, the J end lost 6 bases, and 17 bases lay between the germline ends. CDR3 sequence reads: CSVEDLNGRLNGYTF. CDR3 nucleotide sequence: TGCAGCGTTGAAGATCTAAACGGCCGGCTGAATGGCTACACCTTC.